This record covers a single TCR beta chain. The specificity of this receptor is unknown. Nothing much larger sits one base from this clone, and base qualities are not available. This specimen's time point label, per the study, means: around 29 days on oral tofacitinib. The sample's treatment or condition label is to be understood as: oral pan-JAK inhibitor, 5-10 mg twice daily. Lesional scalp punch biopsies and peripheral blood were collected from alopecia areata patients. After PBMCs were isolated by density centrifugation and stained for CD3, CD4 and CD8, a FACSAria was used to sort CD4+ and CD8+ T cells. This specimen belongs to a study of CD8+ T cells in alopecia areata (dated by TCRdb to 2016 to 2019). In terms of the full investigation: Treated patients were enrolled in an open-label pilot trial of oral tofacitinib, 5 to 10 mg twice daily, for moderate-to-severe alopecia areata. Amplification of TCRbeta CDR3 regions was done by immunoSEQ multiplex PCR using 35 Vbeta forward primers and 13 Jbeta reverse primers. Tofacitinib was administered for 6 to 18 months, and 6 months of follow-up off drug were then conducted to assess delayed response and recurrence. In treated patients, disease severity was measured using the SALT score, which gives the percentage of scalp surface area affected. Scalp tissue and sorted CD4+ and CD8+ peripheral blood T cells from patchy and totalis/universalis alopecia areata patients and from healthy controls were covered by human TCRbeta sequencing. In both human patients and the C3H/HeJ mouse model, the study applied high-throughput TCRbeta sequencing to look at T cell clonal expansion in alopecia areata. Biopsies were taken from tofacitinib-treated patients at baseline and at 4 and 24 weeks of treatment, and a later scalp biopsy was taken in several of the tofacitinib-treated patients. RNA was extracted with the PAXgene miRNA kit for fixed scalp, the miRNeasy kit for PBMCs, and the RNeasy kit for mouse skin. Scalp clonality was compared across normal scalp (n=4), patchy alopecia areata scalp (n=8), and alopecia totalis/universalis scalp (n=8).

The germline V gene specifies SQVTM as CDR1 and ANQGSEA as CDR2. V sheds 4 bases and J sheds 3 bases, leaving 6 bases between their ends. From cysteine to phenylalanine, the CDR3 is 11 amino acids long. Of all the DNA, just the CDR3 is kept, 33 bases in frame from base 1. The library was obtained by the immunoSEQ multiplex PCR assay. RNA was extracted from all samples and reverse transcribed into cDNA, which served as template for TCR sequencing. First-strand cDNA was synthesized with SuperScript III using a 2:1 mix of oligo-dT and random hexamers. A synthetic immune receptor repertoire was used to gauge amplification bias, and whatever bias remained was removed computationally. The source study handled its data this way. Raw reads were preprocessed to remove errors, and CDR3 was defined by IMGT conventions from the conserved cysteine to phenylalanine. To get clonality, Shannon entropy was normalized by log2 of the number of productive unique TCRs and the result was subtracted from 1. Scalp TCRbeta sequences were cross-referenced with sorted blood CD4 and CD8 repertoires so that the CD4 or CD8 identity of scalp clones could be inferred. TCRdb took over this immuneACCESS table, retaining in-frame rearrangements with V and J assigned. Such tables are incomplete; in checked studies, under half of the missing clones stem from an unresolved V gene, and the remainder is unexplained. The D gene and trimming were derived from the DNA, and the V and J assignments and clone size from that table. This sample is represented by 110,000 to 150,000 clones; 54% of them were singletons. Around 15% of the sample lies in the top ten.

Study-wide conclusions, independent of this receptor: TCR sequences shared between patients were less clear than in mice, possibly partly because of HLA diversity in the patient population. Because the treated cohort was small and included a single nonresponder, larger studies are needed to assess links between baseline CD8+ expansion and response. With tofacitinib, both scalp clonality and the number of expanded CD8+ clones among the top 100 scalp clones went down significantly. Compared with normal scalp, lesional scalp, particularly in alopecia totalis/universalis, had higher clonality and more expanded CD8+ clones, which suggests antigenic drive. Unlike mouse skin, which is dominated by gammadelta T cells, normal human skin has resident alphabeta T cells that are also sequenced, and this complicates analysis of the scalp TCR repertoire. Many expanded lesional clones were found to persist in scalp and blood during tofacitinib treatment, and relapse after treatment cessation may be partly explained by this persistence.

The chain was built from TRBV29-1 and TRBJ1-1, with the identity of the D gene unclear. The starting material was CD8+ T cells sorted from blood, obtained at week 4, from a patient treated with tofacitinib. The source is a human donor with alopecia areata. The CDR3 corresponds to CSVGLYTEAFF. The nucleotides are TGCAGCGTTGGACTGTACACTGAAGCTTTCTTT.